The 22 T cell receptor beta chains below were found in one sample sequenced in a study of CD8 T cells in Susac syndrome. An amount of RNA that ranged from roughly 0.5 to 1 ug was reverse transcribed with random hexamers. TCRdb re-called the immunoSEQ multiplex PCR reads through MiXCR, storing one row per CDR3 protein. The repertoire holds 100,000 to 150,000 distinct CDR3 sequences, with roughly 80% as singletons. The sequenced sample consisted of CD8+ T cells from PBMCs. The receptors were sampled from a human donor with multiple sclerosis.

V gene TRBV3-1 combines with J gene TRBJ1-2; tentatively, D is TRBD1 (5 bases). V lost 4 bases to trimming and J lost 2 bases, with 8 bases between them. This CDR3 contains 13 residues. In germline, CDR1 is LGHDT, CDR2 YNNKEL (reference sequence). CDR3 DNA sequence: TGTGCCAGCAGCCCGGGACGGAACTATGGCTACACCTTC. Translation: CASSPGRNYGYTF.

The sample holds a few counts of this clonotype. The V and J genes are TRBV5-1 and TRBJ2-6; tentatively, D is TRBD1 or TRBD2 (5 bases each). The V gene's germline CDR1 is SGHRS and CDR2 YFSETQ. The CDR3 is 18 amino acids. Trimming left V 2 bases short and J 0 bases short, with 15 bases between. This chain's CDR3 is CASSLPEGPSSGANVLTF. The CDR3 DNA is TGCGCCAGCAGCTTACCCGAGGGGCCTAGCTCTGGGGCCAACGTCCTGACTTTC. Drawing the rest from reference TRBV5-1 and TRBJ2-6, the complete variable domain is KAGVTQTPRYLIKTRGQQVTLSCSPISGHRSVSWYQQTPGQGLQFLFEYFSETQRNKGNFPGRFSGRQFSNSRSEMNVSTLELGDSALYLCASSLPEGPSSGANVLTFGAGSRLTVL.

V usage is TRBV2 and J usage is TRBJ2-1; 14 bases fit TRBD2. Germline-derived CDR1 and CDR2 are SNHLY and FYNNEI. V shed 9 bases and J 5 bases; nucleotides not matched to a gene: 3. This CDR3 spans 14 amino acids. The CDR3 spells CARGTSGSNNEQFF. In DNA, the CDR3 is TGTGCCAGGGGGACTAGCGGGAGTAACAATGAGCAGTTCTTC.

The chain is built from TRBV6-2 or TRBV6-3 and TRBJ1-2; D unresolved. This CDR3 has 13 amino acids. V lost 6 bases, J lost 3 bases, and 11 bases lay in between. Germline V gene sequence: CDR1 MNHEY, CDR2 SVGEGT. CDR3 region: CASSPQDYYGYTF. The CDR3 DNA is TGTGCCAGCAGCCCCCAGGATTACTATGGCTACACCTTC.

The gene calls are TRBV20-1 and TRBJ2-3, with D maybe TRBD2 (6 bases). CDR3 length equals 16 residues. The germline V and J ends were trimmed by 0 bases and 2 bases, with 15 bases remaining between them. Germline-derived CDR1 and CDR2 are DFQATT and SNEGSKA (reference sequence). CDR3 protein: CSARDQEGINTDTQYF. The CDR3 coding sequence is TGCAGTGCTAGAGATCAGGAGGGTATAAACACAGATACGCAGTATTTT.

This clonotype showed up just once. This sequence joins TRBV5-1 and TRBJ2-1, with 9 bases that match TRBD1. The V gene end was trimmed by 4 bases and the J gene end by 5 bases; junction bases not matched to a gene: 7. CDR1 and CDR2 (germline): SGHRS, YFSETQ. This CDR3 spans 15 amino acids. The CDR3 DNA follows: TGCGCCAGCAGCCGGGGACAGGGAGTCAACAATGAGCAGTTCTTC. Translated: CASSRGQGVNNEQFF.

In this sample, this clonotype turned up a few times. The rearrangement links TRBV11-2 to TRBJ1-2; TRBD1 matches at 7 bases. CDR1 SGHAT and CDR2 FQNNGV come from the germline V gene. V shed 3 bases, J shed 7 bases, and the junction held 8 bases outside the gene matches. CDR3 length: 14 residues. DNA of the CDR3: TGTGCCAGCAGCTTCGACAGGGTTAGTCCTGGCTACACCTTC. This translates into CASSFDRVSPGYTF.

The V and J genes are TRBV28 and TRBJ1-6; D not certain. Germline CDR1 MDHEN, CDR2 SYDVKM. V lost 6 bases, J lost 8 bases, and 14 bases lay in between. The length of the CDR3 is 14 residues. The CDR3 is CASSPGPLHSPLHF. DNA for the CDR3: TGTGCCAGCAGCCCCGGGCCCCTGCATTCACCCCTCCACTTT.

The chain joins TRBV19 to TRBJ2-2; tentative D call: TRBD2 (5 bases). V lost 7 bases and J 6 bases, leaving 18 bases between the germline ends. The CDR3 loop spans 15 amino acids. Germline CDR1 is LNHDA and CDR2 is SQIVND (reference sequence). The CDR3 coding sequence is TGTGCCAGTACTACCGGGGTAGGGTTAGCCGGGGAGCTGTTTTTT. Translated: CASTTGVGLAGELFF.

The genes are TRBV28 and TRBJ2-1, with TRBD1 matching over 8 bases. V shed 4 bases and J 5 bases; nucleotides not matched to a gene: 4. The germline CDR1 and CDR2 sequences are MDHEN and SYDVKM. This CDR3 is built from 14 residues. CDR3 loop: CASSWTGINNEQFF. The CDR3 DNA follows: TGTGCCAGCAGTTGGACAGGGATTAACAATGAGCAGTTCTTC.

V gene TRBV2 combines with J gene TRBJ2-5; D may be TRBD2 (5 bases). The V end lost 8 bases, the J end lost 4 bases, and 11 bases lay between the germline ends. The CDR3 is made up of 12 amino acids. CDR1 SNHLY and CDR2 FYNNEI come from the germline V gene. CDR3: CASERRGETQYF. The DNA for the CDR3 is TGTGCCAGCGAGCGGCGTGGAGAGACCCAGTACTTC.

This clonotype was detected only a few times. The chain joins TRBV6-1 to TRBJ1-5; a weak D match, TRBD1 (5 bases). The CDR3 length is 15 residues. V lost 8 bases and J 1 base, leaving 15 bases between the germline ends. Germline-derived CDR1 and CDR2 are MNHNS and SASEGT. CDR3 DNA: TGTGCCAGCCTTTCAACTTGGGGGAGCAATCAGCCCCAGCATTTT. Residues: CASLSTWGSNQPQHF.

The chain carries TRBV9 and TRBJ2-3; TRBD2 is a possible D gene (7 bases). V was pared by 0 bases and J by 2 bases, with 13 bases between. CDR3 length: 16 residues. The V gene's germline CDR1 is SGDLS and CDR2 YYNGEE. The CDR3 is CASSVEGGGPTDTQYF. As DNA, the CDR3 is TGTGCCAGCAGCGTAGAAGGCGGGGGCCCCACAGATACGCAGTATTTT. The full variable domain, in which reference TRBV9 and TRBJ2-3 provide the parts outside the CDR3, is DSGVTQTPKHLITATGQRVTLRCSPRSGDLSVYWYQQSLDQGLQFLIQYYNGEERAKGNILERFSAQQFPDLHSELNLSSLELGDSALYFCASSVEGGGPTDTQYFGPGTRLTVL.

The rearrangement uses TRBV29-1 and TRBJ2-7, with a tentative D call TRBD2 (5 bases). The CDR3 extends over 15 amino acids. CDR1 is SQVTM and CDR2 is ANQGSEA in the germline V gene. Trimming took 6 bases from V and 2 from J, leaving 20 bases between them. For the CDR3, the DNA is TGCAGCGTCTTCCCAAAAGGAAGCGGAACCTACGAGCAGTACTTC. This encodes CSVFPKGSGTYEQYF.

The chain carries TRBV4-3 and TRBJ1-1, with a weak D call TRBD1 (5 bases). V dropped 1 base and J dropped 1 base, with 10 bases sitting between them. The CDR3 extends over 15 amino acids. Germline V gene sequence: CDR1 LGHNA, CDR2 YSLEER. CDR3 sequence: CASSQVGTENTEAFF. CDR3 in DNA: TGCGCCAGCAGCCAAGTCGGGACGGAGAACACTGAAGCTTTCTTT.

This clonotype was detected once. J is TRBJ2-1 and V is TRBV19; TRBD1 is a possible D gene (5 bases). Germline CDR1 reads LNHDA; CDR2 reads SQIVND (reference sequence). V lost 3 bases and J lost 10, with 10 bases in between. The CDR3 is 12 amino acids. This CDR3 is CASSIQGAEQFF. The CDR3 DNA reads as TGTGCCAGTAGTATCCAGGGTGCGGAGCAGTTCTTC.

The chain recombines TRBV27 with TRBJ1-1; D not resolved. The V and J ends lost 3 bases and 7 bases respectively, with 15 bases between them. Per germline, CDR1 MNHEY and CDR2 SMNVEV (reference sequence). The length of the CDR3 is 14 residues. In DNA, the CDR3 is TGTGCCAGCAGTTTTAGCCCCCAGCACCATGAAGCTTTCTTT. This translates into CASSFSPQHHEAFF.

The rearrangement joins TRBV2 to TRBJ2-1; the match to TRBD1 covers 7 bases. CDR1 is SNHLY and CDR2 is FYNNEI in the germline V gene. J gave up 4 bases and V 10 bases, and 10 bases lay outside the gene matches. This CDR3 is built from 14 residues. Here the CDR3 reads CATTGTVQYNEQFF. CDR3 sequence (DNA): TGTGCCACAACCGGGACAGTCCAGTACAATGAGCAGTTCTTC.

The CDR3 coding sequence is TGTGCCAGCAGTCCCCCTGAGGGTTATGGCTACACCTTC. Amino acid sequence: CASSPPEGYGYTF. V gene TRBV28 combines with J gene TRBJ1-2; D is ambiguous. The CDR3 spans 13 residues. V was trimmed by 5 bases and J by 5 bases, leaving 12 bases between them. Per germline, CDR1 MDHEN and CDR2 SYDVKM.

The genes are TRBV13 and TRBJ2-1; TRBD2 matches 8 bases. Looked up from germline, CDR1 is PRHDT and CDR2 is FYEKMQ (reference sequence). V gave up 3 bases and J gave up 5 bases; unmatched junction bases: 6. The CDR3 covers 15 residues. Here the CDR3 DNA reads TGTGCCAGCAGCTTTTCCAGCGGGAGAAACAATGAGCAGTTCTTC. Protein product: CASSFSSGRNNEQFF.

This clonotype was observed a handful of times. The chain uses TRBV7-9 and TRBJ2-7, with D possibly TRBD2 on 5 matching bases. The germline CDR1 and CDR2 sequences are SEHNR and FQNEAQ (reference sequence). The CDR3 extends over 13 amino acids. The germline V and J ends were trimmed by 10 bases and 1 base, with 14 bases remaining between them. The CDR3 loop is CATSAPGSYEQYV. CDR3 DNA sequence: TGTGCCACCTCCGCCCCGGGGTCCTACGAGCAGTACGTC.

This chain connects TRBV19 to TRBJ2-7; TRBD2 matches at 11 bases. The CDR3 has 15 residues. V lost 10 bases and J lost 0; bases outside the gene matches: 8. CDR1 and CDR2 from the germline V gene are LNHDA and SQIVND (reference sequence). The CDR3 here is CAIRETSGISYEQYV. CDR3 DNA sequence: TGTGCCATCAGGGAGACTAGCGGGATCTCCTACGAGCAGTACGTC.